This T cell receptor (beta chain) came from a study of blood T cells in healthy people across ages. The study's findings and limits: The lack of PBMC sorting stopped any conclusive naive versus antigen-experienced comparison. It was the long-lived donors that had more naive CD4+ cells and higher diversity than aged donors. Lack of knowledge of donor CMV status possibly confounded expanded clonotype changes.

Donors were systemically healthy Caucasian individuals from Russia aged roughly 6 to 90 years. With a J-beta primer mix and a sample-barcoded 5' primer, a second PCR ran about 6 to 11 cycles. A single record per CDR3 protein comes from TCRdb applying MiXCR to the 5' RACE reads. The table lists around 1,900,000 distinct CDR3 sequences, about 39% of them singletons, with around 23% in the top ten. This CDR3 comprises 13 residues. J was trimmed by 1 base and V by 9 bases; bases with no gene match: 3. CDR1 is ENHRY and CDR2 is SYGVKD in the germline V gene. A note on this clonotype: The antigen is unknown.

Sample: blood. This chain joins TRBV10-3 and TRBJ1-1; 9 bases line up with TRBD1. This receptor was identified in a human donor in good health. CDR3 loop: CAINRGQNTEAFF. The CDR3, as DNA: TGTGCCATTAACAGGGGGCAGAACACTGAAGCTTTCTTT.